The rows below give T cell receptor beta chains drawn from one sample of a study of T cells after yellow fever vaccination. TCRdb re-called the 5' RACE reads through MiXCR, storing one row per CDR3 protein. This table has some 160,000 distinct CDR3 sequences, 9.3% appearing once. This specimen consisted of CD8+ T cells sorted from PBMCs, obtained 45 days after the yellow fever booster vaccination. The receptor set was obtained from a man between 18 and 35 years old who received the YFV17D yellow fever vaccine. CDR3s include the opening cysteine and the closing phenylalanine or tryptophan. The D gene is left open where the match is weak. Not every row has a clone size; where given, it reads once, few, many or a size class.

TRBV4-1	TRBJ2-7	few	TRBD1	CASSQTEGTGGYYEQYF	TGCGCCAGCAGCCAAACCGAAGGGACAGGGGGATATTACGAGCAGTACTTC
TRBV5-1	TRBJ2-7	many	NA	CASSLTPSYEQYF	TGCGCCAGCAGCTTGACCCCTTCCTACGAGCAGTACTTC
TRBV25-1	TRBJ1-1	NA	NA	CASTVGVMNTEAFF	TGTGCCAGCACGGTGGGTGTCATGAACACTGAAGCTTTCTTT
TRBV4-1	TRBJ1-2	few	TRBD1	CASSQRDRGRSYTF	TGCGCCAGCAGCCAGAGGGACAGGGGGCGAAGCTACACCTTC
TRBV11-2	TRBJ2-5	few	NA	CASSLMETQYF	TGTGCCAGCAGCTTAATGGAGACCCAGTACTTC
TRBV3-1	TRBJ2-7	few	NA	CASSQEGGDYEQYF	TGTGCCAGCAGCCAAGAAGGGGGGGATTACGAGCAGTACTTC
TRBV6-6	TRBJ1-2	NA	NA	CASSYPDDLGGYTF	TGTGCCAGCAGTTACCCGGACGACCTGGGCGGCTACACCTTC
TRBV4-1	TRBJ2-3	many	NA	CASSQIAPGSADTQYF	TGCGCCAGCAGCCAGATCGCACCCGGCAGTGCAGATACGCAGTATTTT
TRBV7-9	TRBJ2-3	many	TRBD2	CASSYSGGAGADTQYF	TGTGCCAGCAGTTATAGCGGGGGGGCCGGGGCAGATACGCAGTATTTT
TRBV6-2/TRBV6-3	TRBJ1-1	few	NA	CASSPGVIFRGAEAFF	TGTGCCAGCAGTCCAGGGGTCATCTTTCGGGGAGCTGAAGCTTTCTTT
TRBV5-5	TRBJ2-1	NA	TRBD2	CASSTAASGESYNEQFF	TGTGCCAGCAGCACGGCGGCCAGCGGGGAATCCTACAATGAGCAGTTCTTC
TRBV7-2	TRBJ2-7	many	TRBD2	CASSLVAGASYEQYF	TGTGCCAGCAGCTTAGTAGCGGGGGCCTCCTACGAGCAGTACTTC
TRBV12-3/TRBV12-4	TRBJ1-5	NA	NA	CASSGAGTGQPQHF	TGTGCCAGCAGTGGGGCCGGGACGGGGCAGCCCCAGCATTTT
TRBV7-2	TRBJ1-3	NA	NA	CASSPRGRDTIYF	TGTGCCAGCAGCCCCCGCGGGAGGGACACCATATATTTT
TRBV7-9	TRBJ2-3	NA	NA	CASSLGRQTDTQYF	TGTGCCAGCAGCCTAGGACGGCAAACAGATACGCAGTATTTT
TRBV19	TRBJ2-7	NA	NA	CASSPGIAEQYF	TGTGCCAGTAGTCCAGGGATTGCCGAGCAGTACTTC
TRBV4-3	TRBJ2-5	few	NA	CASSHSPGNQETQYF	TGCGCCAGCAGCCACTCCCCGGGGAACCAAGAGACCCAGTACTTC
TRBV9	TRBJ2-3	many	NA	CASSVGHDMYSGTDTQYF	TGTGCCAGCAGCGTAGGCCATGACATGTACTCCGGCACAGATACGCAGTATTTT
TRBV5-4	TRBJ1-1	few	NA	CASSSGGSEAFF	TGTGCCAGCAGCTCCGGCGGGTCTGAAGCTTTCTTT
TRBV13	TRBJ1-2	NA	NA	CASSTSPVEDYGYTF	TGTGCCAGCAGCACAAGCCCCGTTGAAGACTATGGCTACACCTTC
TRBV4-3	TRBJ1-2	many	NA	CASSQTRKATYGYTF	TGCGCCAGCAGCCAAACTAGGAAGGCTACGTATGGCTACACCTTC
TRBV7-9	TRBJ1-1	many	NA	CASSLPSRRTEAFF	TGTGCCAGCAGCTTACCCTCTCGGCGGACTGAAGCTTTCTTT
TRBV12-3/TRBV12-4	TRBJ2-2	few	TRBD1	CASEWRQGTGELFF	TGTGCCAGCGAGTGGAGACAGGGGACCGGGGAGCTGTTTTTT
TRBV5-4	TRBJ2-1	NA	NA	CASSFGPGVNEQFF	TGTGCCAGCAGCTTCGGCCCAGGGGTCAATGAGCAGTTCTTC
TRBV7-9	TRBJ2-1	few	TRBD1	CASSPMGQGMVEQFF	TGTGCCAGCAGCCCAATGGGACAGGGTATGGTTGAGCAGTTCTTC
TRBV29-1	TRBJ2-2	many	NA	CSVKGYRPNTGELFF	TGCAGCGTCAAAGGATACAGGCCGAACACCGGGGAGCTGTTTTTT
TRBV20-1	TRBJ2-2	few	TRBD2	CSARKRGLTGELFF	TGCAGTGCTAGGAAGCGGGGACTTACCGGGGAGCTGTTTTTT
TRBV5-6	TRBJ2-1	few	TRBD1	CASSGTGGLRYNEQFF	TGTGCCAGCAGCGGGACAGGGGGTTTAAGGTACAATGAGCAGTTCTTC
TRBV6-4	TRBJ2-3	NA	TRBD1	CASSEETGGPDTQYF	TGTGCCAGCAGTGAGGAGACAGGGGGCCCAGATACGCAGTATTTT
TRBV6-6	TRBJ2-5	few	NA	CASSTGPSGAQYF	TGTGCCAGCAGTACCGGACCATCCGGGGCCCAGTACTTC
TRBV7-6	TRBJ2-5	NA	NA	CASSLSVVYETQYF	TGTGCCAGCAGCCTTTCAGTGGTATACGAGACCCAGTACTTC
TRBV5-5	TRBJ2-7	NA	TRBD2	CASSLGAGGGEQYF	TGTGCCAGCAGCTTGGGAGCGGGGGGAGGTGAGCAGTACTTC
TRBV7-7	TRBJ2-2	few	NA	CASSFVPDLGTGELFF	TGTGCTAGCAGCTTTGTTCCCGACCTAGGCACCGGGGAGCTGTTTTTT
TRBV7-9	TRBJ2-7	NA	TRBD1	CASSLSRGQQSYEQYF	TGTGCCAGCAGCTTATCCCGGGGACAGCAATCCTACGAGCAGTACTTC
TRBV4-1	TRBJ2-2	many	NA	CASSLRQRGGLNTGELFF	TGCGCCAGCAGTCTACGACAAAGGGGGGGACTAAACACCGGGGAGCTGTTTTTT
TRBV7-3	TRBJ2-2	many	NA	CASRSQGYTGELFF	TGTGCCAGCAGATCCCAGGGGTACACCGGGGAGCTGTTTTTT
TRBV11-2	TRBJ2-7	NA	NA	CASSLEWSTYEQYF	TGTGCCAGCAGCTTAGAATGGTCGACCTACGAGCAGTACTTC
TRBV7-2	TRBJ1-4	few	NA	CASSFANNEKLFF	TGTGCCAGCAGCTTCGCCAATAATGAAAAACTGTTTTTT
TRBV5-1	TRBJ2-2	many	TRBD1	CASSFRQGHTGELFF	TGCGCCAGCAGCTTCCGACAGGGGCACACCGGGGAGCTGTTTTTT
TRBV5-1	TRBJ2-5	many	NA	CASHPRGQETQYF	TGCGCCAGCCACCCCCGGGGTCAAGAGACCCAGTACTTC
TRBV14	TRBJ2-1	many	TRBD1	CASSLGQADPFTYNEQFF	TGTGCCAGCAGCCTAGGACAGGCGGACCCCTTTACCTACAATGAGCAGTTCTTC
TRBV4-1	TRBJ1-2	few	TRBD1	CASSFRDREDYGYTF	TGCGCCAGCAGTTTCCGGGACAGGGAAGACTATGGCTACACCTTC
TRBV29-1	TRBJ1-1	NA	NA	CSGYTNTEAFF	TGCAGCGGCTACACGAACACTGAAGCTTTCTTT
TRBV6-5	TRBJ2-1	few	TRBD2	CASSRTSGGRGEQFF	TGTGCCAGCAGCCGGACTAGCGGGGGGCGCGGTGAGCAGTTCTTC
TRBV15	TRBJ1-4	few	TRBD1	CATSRVRAGGEKLFF	TGTGCCACCAGCAGAGTGAGGGCAGGGGGGGAAAAACTGTTTTTT
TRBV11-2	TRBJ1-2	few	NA	CASSSTGNLYGYTF	TGTGCCAGCAGCTCCACAGGGAATTTATATGGCTACACCTTC
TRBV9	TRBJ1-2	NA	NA	CASSARPGLGPHGYTF	TGTGCCAGCAGCGCCCGACCGGGACTGGGACCCCATGGCTACACCTTC
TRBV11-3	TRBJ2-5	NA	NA	CASSPYSGEETQYF	TGTGCCAGCAGCCCATACTCAGGGGAAGAGACCCAGTACTTC
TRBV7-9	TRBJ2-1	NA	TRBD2	CASSLTGGLYNEQFF	TGTGCCAGCAGCTTAACGGGGGGACTATACAATGAGCAGTTCTTC
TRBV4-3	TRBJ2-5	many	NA	CASSEVGPQETQYF	TGCGCCAGCAGTGAGGTGGGACCCCAAGAGACCCAGTACTTC